The rows below give T cell receptor beta chains drawn from one sample of a study of cytomegalovirus exposure and HLA in healthy donors. The assay was immunoSEQ multiplex PCR, and TCRdb's table has in-frame clones only and misses some. Among 150,000 or so clones listed, 94% were seen once. The sequencing input was PBMCs. Receptor source: a man aged 18 to 35 in good health and CMV-seropositive. Each CDR3 is given with its conserved first and last residue. A D gene is named only where the DNA matches it firmly. A clone size is listed for some rows: how often the clone was seen (once, few, many), or a class if it is expanded.

J | D | size | V | DNA | CDR3
TRBJ1-1 | . | . | TRBV14 | TGTGCCAGCAGCGGACCCCGGGGGACTGAAGCTTTCTTT | CASSGPRGTEAFF
TRBJ1-3 | . | . | TRBV6-1 | TGTGCCAGCAGCTGGACACCCTCTGGAAACACCATATATTTT | CASSWTPSGNTIYF
TRBJ2-1 | TRBD2 | once | TRBV5-7 | TGTGCCAGCAGCTTGGTGGGACTAGCGGGCCAAAGCTCCTACAATGAGCAGTTCTTC | CASSLVGLAGQSSYNEQFF
TRBJ2-7 | . | . | TRBV9 | TGTGCCAGCAGCGTAGGGCAGGGGAAATCCTACGAGCAGTACTTC | CASSVGQGKSYEQYF
TRBJ2-7 | TRBD2 | . | TRBV10-3 | TGTGCCATCAGTGAGTCTGAACTAGCGGGAGACGAGCAGTACTTC | CAISESELAGDEQYF
TRBJ2-1 | TRBD2 | . | TRBV27 | TGTGCCAGCAGTACCCTGACTAGCGGGAGTCTCTATGAGCAGTTCTTC | CASSTLTSGSLYEQFF
TRBJ1-5 | TRBD1 | . | TRBV18 | TGTGCCAGCTCCCAGGAAGGGGGCCTAGGACAGCCCCAGCATTTT | CASSQEGGLGQPQHF
TRBJ2-1 | . | . | TRBV9 | TGTGCCAGCAGCCCGGGTGGAAATGAGCAGTTCTTC | CASSPGGNEQFF
TRBJ2-5 | . | . | TRBV5-6 | TGTGCCAGCAGCGACAGCGAAGAGACCCAGTACTTC | CASSDSEETQYF
TRBJ2-7 | . | . | TRBV7-6 | TGTGCCAGCAGCTTAGGGTACGGCGGGTCTACCTACGAGCAGTACTTC | CASSLGYGGSTYEQYF
TRBJ1-4 | . | . | TRBV30 | TGTGCCTGGAGTCTGTCTGAAAAACTGTTTTTT | CAWSLSEKLFF
TRBJ2-2 | TRBD1 | . | TRBV10-3 | TGTGCCATCACCCCCCGGACAGGGAACACCGGGGAGCTGTTTTTT | CAITPRTGNTGELFF
TRBJ1-2 | . | . | TRBV10-2 | TGCGCCAGCAGTGAGTCGGGACATGACACCTTC | CASSESGHDTF
TRBJ2-6 | . | . | TRBV4-2 | TGTGCCAGCAGCCAAGCTCACACAGGCTCTGGGGCCAACGTCCTGACTTTC | CASSQAHTGSGANVLTF
TRBJ2-2 | TRBD1 | . | TRBV11-3 | TGTGCCAGCAGCCAGCGTCAGGGGGCGTTAGCCGGGGAGCTGTTTTTT | CASSQRQGALAGELFF
TRBJ1-4 | . | . | TRBV6-1 | TGTGCCAGCAGTGGCGCTTACAGGGTGACTAATGAAAAACTGTTTTTT | CASSGAYRVTNEKLFF
TRBJ2-2 | . | once | TRBV5-1 | TGCGCCAGCAGCTTTGGAGCGAACACCGGGGAGCTGTTTTTT | CASSFGANTGELFF